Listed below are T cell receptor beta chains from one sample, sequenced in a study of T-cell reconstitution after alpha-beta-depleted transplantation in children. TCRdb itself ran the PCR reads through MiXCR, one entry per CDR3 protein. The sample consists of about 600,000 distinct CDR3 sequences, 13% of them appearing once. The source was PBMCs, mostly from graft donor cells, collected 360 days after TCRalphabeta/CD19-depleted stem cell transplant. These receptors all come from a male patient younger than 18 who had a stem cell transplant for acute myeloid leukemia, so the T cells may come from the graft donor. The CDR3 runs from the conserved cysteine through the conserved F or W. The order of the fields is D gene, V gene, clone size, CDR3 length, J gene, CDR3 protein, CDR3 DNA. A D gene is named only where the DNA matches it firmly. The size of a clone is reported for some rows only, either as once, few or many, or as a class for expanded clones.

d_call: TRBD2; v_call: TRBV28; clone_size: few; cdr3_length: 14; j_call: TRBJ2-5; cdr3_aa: CASSFAGAGETQYF; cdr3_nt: TGTGCCAGCAGTTTCGCGGGAGCAGGTGAGACCCAGTACTTC
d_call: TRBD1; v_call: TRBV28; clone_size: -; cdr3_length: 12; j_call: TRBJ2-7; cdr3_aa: CATGGGSYEQYF; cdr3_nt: TGTGCGACAGGGGGCGGCTCCTACGAGCAGTACTTC
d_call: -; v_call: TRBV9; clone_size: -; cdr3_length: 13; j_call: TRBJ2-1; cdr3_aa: CASRPTRGDEQFF; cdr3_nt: TGTGCCAGCAGGCCTACTAGAGGGGATGAGCAGTTCTTC
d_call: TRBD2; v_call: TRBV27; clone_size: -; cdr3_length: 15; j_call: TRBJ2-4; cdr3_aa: CASAFSSGRANIQYF; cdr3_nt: TGTGCCAGCGCTTTTAGTAGCGGGAGAGCTAACATTCAGTACTTC
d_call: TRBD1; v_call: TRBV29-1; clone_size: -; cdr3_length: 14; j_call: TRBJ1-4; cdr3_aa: CSDKNRGPNEKLFF; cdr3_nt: TGCAGCGATAAGAACAGGGGACCAAATGAAAAACTGTTTTTT
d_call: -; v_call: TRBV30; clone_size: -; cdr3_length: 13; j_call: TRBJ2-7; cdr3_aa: CAWRLSEFYEQYF; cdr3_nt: TGTGCCTGGAGGTTGTCTGAGTTTTACGAGCAGTACTTC
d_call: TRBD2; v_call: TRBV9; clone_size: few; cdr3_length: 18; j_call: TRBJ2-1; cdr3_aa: CASSVVGFERGYHNEQFF; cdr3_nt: TGTGCCAGCAGCGTAGTAGGATTCGAGCGGGGGTACCACAATGAGCAGTTCTTC
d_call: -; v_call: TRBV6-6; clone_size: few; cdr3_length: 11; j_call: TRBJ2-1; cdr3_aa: CASGAFVEQFF; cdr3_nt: TGTGCCAGCGGGGCCTTCGTCGAGCAGTTCTTC
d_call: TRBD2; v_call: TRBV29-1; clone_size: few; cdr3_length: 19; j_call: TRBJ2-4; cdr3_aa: CSVLGASGGFLLAKNIQYF; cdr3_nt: TGCAGCGTGCTGGGGGCTAGCGGGGGATTCCTTCTAGCCAAAAACATTCAGTACTTC
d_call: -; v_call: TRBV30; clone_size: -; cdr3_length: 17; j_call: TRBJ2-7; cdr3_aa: CAWRDPQVREPLIEQYF; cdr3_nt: TGTGCCTGGAGGGATCCCCAGGTGAGGGAGCCGCTCATCGAGCAGTACTTC
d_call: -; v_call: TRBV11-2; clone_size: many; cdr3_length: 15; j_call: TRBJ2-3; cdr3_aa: CASSFEGRDTDTQYF; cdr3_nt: TGTGCCAGCAGCTTTGAGGGCCGAGACACAGATACGCAGTATTTT
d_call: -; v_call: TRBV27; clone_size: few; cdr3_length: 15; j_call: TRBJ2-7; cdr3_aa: CASSLRGGLAYEQYF; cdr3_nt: TGTGCCAGCAGTTTAAGGGGGGGACTGGCCTACGAGCAGTACTTC
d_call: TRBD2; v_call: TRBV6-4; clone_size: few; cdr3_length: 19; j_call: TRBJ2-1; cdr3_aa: CASSDSPGLAGGTYNEQFF; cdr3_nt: TGTGCCAGCAGTGACTCCCCGGGACTAGCGGGAGGGACCTACAATGAGCAGTTCTTC
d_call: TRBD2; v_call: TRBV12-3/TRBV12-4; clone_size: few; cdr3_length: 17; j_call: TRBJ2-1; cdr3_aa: CASSFRRNSGRFNEQFF; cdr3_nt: TGTGCCAGCAGTTTCCGCCGGAATAGCGGGAGGTTCAATGAGCAGTTCTTC
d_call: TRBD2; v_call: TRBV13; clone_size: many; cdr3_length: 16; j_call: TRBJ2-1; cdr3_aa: CASSLIAGGPGNEQFF; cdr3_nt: TGTGCCAGCAGCTTGATAGCGGGAGGGCCGGGGAATGAGCAGTTCTTC
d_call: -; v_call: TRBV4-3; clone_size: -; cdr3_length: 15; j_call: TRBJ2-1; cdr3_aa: CASSQGVSSYNEQFF; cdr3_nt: TGCGCCAGCAGCCAAGGGGTAAGCTCCTACAATGAGCAGTTCTTC
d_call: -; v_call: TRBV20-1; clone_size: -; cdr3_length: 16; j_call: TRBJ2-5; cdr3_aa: CSARRSEGVIQETQYF; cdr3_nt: TGCAGTGCTAGAAGGTCAGAGGGGGTCATCCAAGAGACCCAGTACTTC
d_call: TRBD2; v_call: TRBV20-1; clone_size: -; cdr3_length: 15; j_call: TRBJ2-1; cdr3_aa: CSAETSGRTYNEQFF; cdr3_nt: TGCAGTGCTGAGACTAGCGGGAGGACCTACAATGAGCAGTTCTTC
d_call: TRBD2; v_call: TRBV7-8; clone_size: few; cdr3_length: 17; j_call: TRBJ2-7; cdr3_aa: CASSFRLRAGGPYEQYF; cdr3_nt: TGTGCCAGCAGCTTCAGATTAAGGGCGGGAGGGCCGTACGAGCAGTACTTC
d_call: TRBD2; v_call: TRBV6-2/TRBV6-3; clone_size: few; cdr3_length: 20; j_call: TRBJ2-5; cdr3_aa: CASSYTPTTSGIILGETQYF; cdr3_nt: TGTGCCAGCAGTTACACTCCAACGACTAGCGGGATCATTCTGGGAGAGACCCAGTACTTC
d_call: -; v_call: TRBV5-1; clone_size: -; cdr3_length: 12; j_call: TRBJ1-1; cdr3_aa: CASSLWGNEAFF; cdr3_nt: TGCGCCAGCAGCTTGTGGGGTAACGAAGCTTTCTTT
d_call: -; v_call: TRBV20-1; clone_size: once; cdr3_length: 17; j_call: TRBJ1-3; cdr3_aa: CSARKGQGLSSGNTIYF; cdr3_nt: TGCAGTGCTAGAAAGGGACAAGGACTTTCCTCTGGAAACACCATATATTTT
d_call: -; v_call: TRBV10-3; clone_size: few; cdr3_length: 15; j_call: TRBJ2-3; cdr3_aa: CAIRRRGVGADTQYF; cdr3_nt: TGTGCCATCAGACGAAGAGGAGTTGGGGCAGATACGCAGTATTTT
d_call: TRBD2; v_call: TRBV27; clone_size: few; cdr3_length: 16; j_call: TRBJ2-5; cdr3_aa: CASSRGTSGSGETQYF; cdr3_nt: TGTGCCAGCAGCCGCGGGACTAGCGGGAGCGGGGAGACCCAGTACTTC
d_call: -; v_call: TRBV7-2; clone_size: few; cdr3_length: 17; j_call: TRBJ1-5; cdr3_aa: CASSSTTGRLSNQPQHF; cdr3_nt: TGTGCCAGCAGCTCTACCACAGGGAGACTGAGCAATCAGCCCCAGCATTTT
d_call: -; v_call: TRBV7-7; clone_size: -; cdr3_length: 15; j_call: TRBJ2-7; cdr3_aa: CASSPIQGPTYEQYF; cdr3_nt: TGTGCTAGCAGCCCAATACAGGGCCCGACCTACGAGCAGTACTTC
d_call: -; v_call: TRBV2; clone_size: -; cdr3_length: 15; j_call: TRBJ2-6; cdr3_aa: CASSEWLSGANVLTF; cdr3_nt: TGTGCCAGCAGTGAATGGCTTTCTGGGGCCAACGTCCTGACTTTC
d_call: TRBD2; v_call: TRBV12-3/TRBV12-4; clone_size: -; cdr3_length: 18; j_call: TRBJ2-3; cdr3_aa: CASSLATYATSGRGPEYF; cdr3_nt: TGTGCCAGCAGTTTAGCGACATATGCCACTAGCGGGAGGGGGCCTGAGTATTTT
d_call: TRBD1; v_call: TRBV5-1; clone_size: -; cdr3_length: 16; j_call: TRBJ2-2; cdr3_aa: CASSSGTGLNTGELFF; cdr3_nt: TGCGCCAGCAGCTCCGGGACAGGCCTGAACACCGGGGAGCTGTTTTTT
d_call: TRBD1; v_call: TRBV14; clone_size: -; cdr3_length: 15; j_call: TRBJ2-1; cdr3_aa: CASSQLAGGRNEQFF; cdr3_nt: TGTGCCAGCAGCCAGCTGGCAGGGGGTAGGAATGAGCAGTTCTTC
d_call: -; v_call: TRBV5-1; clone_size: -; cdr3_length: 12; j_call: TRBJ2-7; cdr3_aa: CASAVVGYEQYF; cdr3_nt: TGCGCCAGTGCGGTCGTGGGCTACGAGCAGTACTTC
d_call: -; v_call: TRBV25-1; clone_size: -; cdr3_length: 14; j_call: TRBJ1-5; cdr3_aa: CASRAPGSNQPQHF; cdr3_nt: TGTGCCAGCAGAGCCCCAGGTAGCAATCAGCCCCAGCATTTT
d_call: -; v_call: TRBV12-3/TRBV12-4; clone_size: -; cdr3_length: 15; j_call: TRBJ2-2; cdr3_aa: CASTTRAADTGELFF; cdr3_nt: TGTGCCAGCACAACTAGGGCGGCAGACACCGGGGAGCTGTTTTTT
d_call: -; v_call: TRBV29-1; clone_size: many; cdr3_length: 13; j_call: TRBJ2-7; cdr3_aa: CSVEEGSNYEQYF; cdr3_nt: TGCAGCGTTGAGGAGGGATCCAACTACGAGCAGTACTTC
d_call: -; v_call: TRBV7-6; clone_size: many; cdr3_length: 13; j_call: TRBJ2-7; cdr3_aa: CASSYTRSYEQYF; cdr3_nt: TGTGCCAGCAGCTATACCCGCTCCTACGAGCAGTACTTC
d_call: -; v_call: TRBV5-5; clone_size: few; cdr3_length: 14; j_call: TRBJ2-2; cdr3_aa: CASSLVLYTGELFF; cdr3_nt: TGTGCCAGCAGCTTGGTGCTGTACACCGGGGAGCTGTTTTTT
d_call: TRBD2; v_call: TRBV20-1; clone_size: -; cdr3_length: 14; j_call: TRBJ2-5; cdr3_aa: CSAPTLAEQETQYF; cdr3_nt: TGCAGTGCACCTACTCTAGCGGAGCAAGAGACCCAGTACTTC
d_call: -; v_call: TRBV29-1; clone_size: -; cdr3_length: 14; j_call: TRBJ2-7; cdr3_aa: CSVQRGNPLGKQYF; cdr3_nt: TGCAGCGTTCAAAGGGGGAACCCGCTTGGGAAGCAGTACTTC
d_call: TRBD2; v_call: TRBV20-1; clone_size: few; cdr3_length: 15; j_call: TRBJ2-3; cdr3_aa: CSASELAGWADTQYF; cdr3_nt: TGCAGTGCTAGTGAACTAGCGGGATGGGCAGATACGCAGTATTTT
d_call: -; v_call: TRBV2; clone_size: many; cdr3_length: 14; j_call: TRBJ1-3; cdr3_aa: CASSEVTVGNTIYF; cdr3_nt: TGTGCCAGCAGTGAAGTTACGGTCGGAAACACCATATATTTT
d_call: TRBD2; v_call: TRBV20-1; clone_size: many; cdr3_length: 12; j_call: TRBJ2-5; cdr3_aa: CSARLAGETQYF; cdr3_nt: TGCAGTGCTCGGCTAGCGGGAGAGACCCAGTACTTC
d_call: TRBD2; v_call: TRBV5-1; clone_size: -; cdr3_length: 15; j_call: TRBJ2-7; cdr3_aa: CASSFPTGGTYEQYF; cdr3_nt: TGCGCCAGCAGCTTTCCAACGGGAGGGACCTACGAGCAGTACTTC
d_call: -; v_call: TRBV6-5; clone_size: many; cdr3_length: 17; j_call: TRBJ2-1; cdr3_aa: CASSYTQSPIGNHEQFF; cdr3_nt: TGTGCCAGCAGTTACACCCAATCCCCAATCGGGAACCATGAGCAGTTCTTC
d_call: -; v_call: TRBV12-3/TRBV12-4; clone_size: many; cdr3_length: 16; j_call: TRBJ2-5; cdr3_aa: CASSPRGPTLQETQYF; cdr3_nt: TGTGCCAGCAGTCCACGGGGACCAACCCTTCAAGAGACCCAGTACTTC
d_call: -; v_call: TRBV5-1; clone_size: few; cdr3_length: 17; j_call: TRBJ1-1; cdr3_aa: CASRPGGGGGQNTEAFF; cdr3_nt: TGCGCCAGCAGACCTGGGGGCGGGGGCGGGCAGAACACTGAAGCTTTCTTT
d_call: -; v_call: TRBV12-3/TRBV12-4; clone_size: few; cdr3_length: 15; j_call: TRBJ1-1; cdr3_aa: CASSFPKTRDTEAFF; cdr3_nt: TGTGCCAGCAGTTTCCCGAAAACCCGGGACACTGAAGCTTTCTTT
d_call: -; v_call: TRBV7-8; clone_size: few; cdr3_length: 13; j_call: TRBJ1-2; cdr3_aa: CASSLAGTYGYTF; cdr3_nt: TGTGCCAGCAGCTTAGCGGGTACATATGGCTACACCTTC
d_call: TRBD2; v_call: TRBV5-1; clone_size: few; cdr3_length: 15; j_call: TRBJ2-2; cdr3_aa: CASSSTSGSTGELFF; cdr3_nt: TGCGCCAGCAGCTCGACTAGCGGGAGCACCGGGGAGCTGTTTTTT
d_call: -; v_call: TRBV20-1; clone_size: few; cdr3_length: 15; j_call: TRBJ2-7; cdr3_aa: CSARGPGEGAYEQYF; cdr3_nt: TGCAGTGCTAGAGGTCCCGGGGAGGGGGCTTACGAGCAGTACTTC
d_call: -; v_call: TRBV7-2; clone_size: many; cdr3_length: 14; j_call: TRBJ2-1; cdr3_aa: CASSLGSVNNEQFF; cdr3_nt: TGTGCCAGCAGCTTAGGAAGCGTTAACAATGAGCAGTTCTTC